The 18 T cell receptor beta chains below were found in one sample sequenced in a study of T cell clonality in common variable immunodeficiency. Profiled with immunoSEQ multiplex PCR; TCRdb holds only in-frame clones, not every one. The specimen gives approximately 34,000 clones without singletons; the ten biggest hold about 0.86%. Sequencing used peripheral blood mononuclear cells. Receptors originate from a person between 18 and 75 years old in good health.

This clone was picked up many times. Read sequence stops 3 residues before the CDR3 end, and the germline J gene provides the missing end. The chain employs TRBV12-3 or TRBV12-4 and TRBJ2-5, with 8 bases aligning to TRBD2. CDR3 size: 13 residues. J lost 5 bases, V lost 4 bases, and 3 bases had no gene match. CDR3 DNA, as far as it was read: TGTGCCAGCAGTTCGCTAGCGGGCGAGACC. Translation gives CASSSLAGET. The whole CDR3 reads CASSSLAGETQYF.

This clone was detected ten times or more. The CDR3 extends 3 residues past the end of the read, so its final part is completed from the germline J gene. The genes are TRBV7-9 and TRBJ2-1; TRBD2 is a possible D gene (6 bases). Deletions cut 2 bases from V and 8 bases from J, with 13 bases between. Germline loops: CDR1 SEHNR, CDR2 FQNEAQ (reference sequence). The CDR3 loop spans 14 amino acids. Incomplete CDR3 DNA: TGTGCCAGCAGCTTACAGGGATCGGGGGATGAG. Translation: CASSLQGSGDE. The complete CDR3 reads CASSLQGSGDEQFF.

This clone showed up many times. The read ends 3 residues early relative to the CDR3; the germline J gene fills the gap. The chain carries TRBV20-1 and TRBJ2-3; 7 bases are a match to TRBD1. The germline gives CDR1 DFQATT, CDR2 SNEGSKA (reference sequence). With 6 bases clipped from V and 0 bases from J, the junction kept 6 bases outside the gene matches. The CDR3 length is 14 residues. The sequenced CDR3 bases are TGCAGTGCCCGAGGGACAGTAAGCACAGATACG. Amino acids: CSARGTVSTDT. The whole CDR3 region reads CSARGTVSTDTQYF.

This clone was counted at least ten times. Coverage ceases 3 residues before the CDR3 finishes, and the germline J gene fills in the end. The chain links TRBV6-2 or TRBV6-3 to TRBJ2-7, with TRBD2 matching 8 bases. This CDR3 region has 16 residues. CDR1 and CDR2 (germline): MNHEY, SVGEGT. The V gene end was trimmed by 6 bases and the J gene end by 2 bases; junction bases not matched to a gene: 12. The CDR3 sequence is CASRRGGTKDTYEQYF. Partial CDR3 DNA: TGTGCCAGCAGACGGGGGGGGACAAAAGACACCTACGAG.

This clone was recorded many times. The DNA read from the CDR3 is TGTGCCAGCAGCTTAGCGGGACAGGGGGATTCCAAAAACATT. This translates into CASSLAGQGDSKNI. The entire CDR3 protein is CASSLAGQGDSKNIQYF. V usage is TRBV7-6 and J usage is TRBJ2-4; 11 bases agree with TRBD1. The CDR3 goes on 3 residues after the read ends, and that part is filled in from the germline J gene. The trim removed 0 bases at V and 2 bases at J, leaving 3 bases unmatched. This CDR3 region has 17 residues. Germline V CDR1 and CDR2: SGHVS, FNYEAQ. Together with reference TRBV7-6 and TRBJ2-4, the CDR3 gives the full variable domain: GAGVSQSPRYKVTKRGQDVALRCDPISGHVSLYWYRQALGQGPEFLTYFNYEAQQDKSGLPNDRFSAERPEGSISTLTIQRTEQRDSAMYRCASSLAGQGDSKNIQYFGAGTRLSVL.

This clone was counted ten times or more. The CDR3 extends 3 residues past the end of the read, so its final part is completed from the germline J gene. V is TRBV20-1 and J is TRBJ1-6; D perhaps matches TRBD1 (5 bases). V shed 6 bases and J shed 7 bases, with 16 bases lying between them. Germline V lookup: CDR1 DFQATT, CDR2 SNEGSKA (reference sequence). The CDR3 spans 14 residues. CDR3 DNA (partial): TGCAGTGCCCAGCGGGGCCCAGAGAATTCACCC. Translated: CSAQRGPENSP. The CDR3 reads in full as CSAQRGPENSPLHF.

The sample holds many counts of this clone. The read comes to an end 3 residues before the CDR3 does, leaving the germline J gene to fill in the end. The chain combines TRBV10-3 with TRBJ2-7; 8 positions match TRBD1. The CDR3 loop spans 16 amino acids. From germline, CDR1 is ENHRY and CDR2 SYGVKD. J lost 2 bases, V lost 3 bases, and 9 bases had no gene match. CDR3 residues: CAISESPDRVPYEQYF. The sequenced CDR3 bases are TGTGCCATCAGTGAATCCCCGGACAGGGTCCCCTACGAG.

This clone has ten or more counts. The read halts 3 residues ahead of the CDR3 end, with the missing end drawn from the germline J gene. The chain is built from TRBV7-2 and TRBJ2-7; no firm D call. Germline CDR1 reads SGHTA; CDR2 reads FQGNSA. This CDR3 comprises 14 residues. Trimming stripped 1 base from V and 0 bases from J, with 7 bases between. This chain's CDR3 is CASSLGPSSYEQYF. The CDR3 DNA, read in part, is TGTGCCAGCAGCTTAGGGCCTAGCTCCTACGAG.

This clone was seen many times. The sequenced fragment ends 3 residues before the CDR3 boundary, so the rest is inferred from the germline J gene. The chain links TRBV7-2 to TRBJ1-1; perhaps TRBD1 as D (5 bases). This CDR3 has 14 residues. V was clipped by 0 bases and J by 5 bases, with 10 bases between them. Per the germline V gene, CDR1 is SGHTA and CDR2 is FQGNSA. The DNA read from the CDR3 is TGTGCCAGCAGCTTAGCGCCGGGGGATACTGAA. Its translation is CASSLAPGDTE. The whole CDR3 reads CASSLAPGDTEAFF. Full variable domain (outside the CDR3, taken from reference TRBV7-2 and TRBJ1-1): GAGVSQSPSNKVTEKGKDVELRCDPISGHTALYWYRQSLGQGLEFLIYFQGNSAPDKSGLPSDRFSAERTGGSVSTLTIQRTQQEDSAVYLCASSLAPGDTEAFFGQGTRLTVV.

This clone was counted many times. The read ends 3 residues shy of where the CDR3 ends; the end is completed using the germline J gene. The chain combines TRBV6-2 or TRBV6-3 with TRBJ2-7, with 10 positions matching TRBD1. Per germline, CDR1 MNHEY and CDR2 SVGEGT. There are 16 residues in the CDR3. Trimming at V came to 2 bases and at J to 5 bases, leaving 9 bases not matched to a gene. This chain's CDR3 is CASSYARDRGIHEQYF. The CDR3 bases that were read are TGTGCCAGCAGTTACGCTCGGGACAGGGGAATCCACGAG.

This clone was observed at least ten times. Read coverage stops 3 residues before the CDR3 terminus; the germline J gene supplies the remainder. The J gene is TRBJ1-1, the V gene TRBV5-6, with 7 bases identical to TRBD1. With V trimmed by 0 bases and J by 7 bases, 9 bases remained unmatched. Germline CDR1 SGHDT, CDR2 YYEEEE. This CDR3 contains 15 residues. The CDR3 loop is CASSLAPRGFVEAFF. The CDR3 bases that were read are TGTGCCAGCAGCTTGGCGCCCAGGGGGTTCGTTGAA. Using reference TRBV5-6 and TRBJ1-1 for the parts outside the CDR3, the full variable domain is DAGVTQSPTHLIKTRGQQVTLRCSPKSGHDTVSWYQQALGQGPQFIFQYYEEEERQRGNFPDRFSGHQFPNYSSELNVNALLLGDSALYLCASSLAPRGFVEAFFGQGTRLTVV.

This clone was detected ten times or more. The CDR3 DNA, read in part, is TGTGCCAGCTCGCCAGACGCGGGCAATCAGCCC. It codes for CASSPDAGNQP. The CDR3, in full, reads CASSPDAGNQPQHF. The chain is built from TRBV18 and TRBJ1-5, with no clear D. The CDR3 is cut off 3 residues early in the read; its end comes from the germline J gene. The V end was cut by 6 bases, the J end by 2 bases, with 11 bases between. The CDR3 loop spans 14 amino acids. Germline CDR1 reads KGHSH; CDR2 reads LQKENI.

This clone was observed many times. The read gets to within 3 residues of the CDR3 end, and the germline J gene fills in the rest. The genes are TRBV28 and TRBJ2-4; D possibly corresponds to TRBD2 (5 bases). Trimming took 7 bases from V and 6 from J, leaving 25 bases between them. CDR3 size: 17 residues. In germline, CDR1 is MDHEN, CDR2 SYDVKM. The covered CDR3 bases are TGTGCCAGCACCAATGCGGGCCTCGACATCGACCTAAACATT. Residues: CASTNAGLDIDLNI. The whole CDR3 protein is CASTNAGLDIDLNIQYF.

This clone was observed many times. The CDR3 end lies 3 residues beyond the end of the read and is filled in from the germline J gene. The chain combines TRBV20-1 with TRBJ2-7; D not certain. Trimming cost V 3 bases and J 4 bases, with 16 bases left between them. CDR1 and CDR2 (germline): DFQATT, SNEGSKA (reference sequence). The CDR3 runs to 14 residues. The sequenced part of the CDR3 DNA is TGCAGTGCTAGCCCGCGGAACAAAGCTTACGAG. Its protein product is CSASPRNKAYE. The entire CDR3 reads CSASPRNKAYEQYF.

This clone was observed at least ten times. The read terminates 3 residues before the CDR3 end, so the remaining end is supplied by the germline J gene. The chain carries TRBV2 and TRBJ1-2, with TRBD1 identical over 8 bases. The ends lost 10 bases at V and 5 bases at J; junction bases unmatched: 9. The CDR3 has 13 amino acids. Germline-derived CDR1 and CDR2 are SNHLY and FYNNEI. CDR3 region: CAIGGQGAYGYTF. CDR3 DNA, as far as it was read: TGTGCCATCGGGGGGCAGGGGGCTTATGGC. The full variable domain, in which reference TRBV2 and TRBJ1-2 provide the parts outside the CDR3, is EPEVTQTPSHQVTQMGQEVILRCVPISNHLYFYWYRQILGQKVEFLVSFYNNEISEKSEIFDDQFSVERPDGSNFTLKIRSTKLEDSAMYFCAIGGQGAYGYTFGSGTRLTVV.

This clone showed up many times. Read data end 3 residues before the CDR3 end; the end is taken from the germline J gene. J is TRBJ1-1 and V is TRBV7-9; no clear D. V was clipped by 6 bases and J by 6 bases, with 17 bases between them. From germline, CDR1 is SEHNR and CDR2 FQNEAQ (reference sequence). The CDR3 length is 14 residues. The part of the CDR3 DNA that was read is TGTGCCAGCAGTTATAGCCGCGGGGTCGCTGAA. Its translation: CASSYSRGVAE. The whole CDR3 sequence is CASSYSRGVAEAFF.

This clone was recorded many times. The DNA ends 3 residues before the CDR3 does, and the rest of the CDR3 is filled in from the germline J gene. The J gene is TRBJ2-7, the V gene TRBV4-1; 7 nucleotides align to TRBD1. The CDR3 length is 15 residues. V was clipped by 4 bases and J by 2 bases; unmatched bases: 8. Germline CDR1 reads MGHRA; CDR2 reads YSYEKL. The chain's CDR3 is CASSLRTGITYEQYF. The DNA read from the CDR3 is TGCGCCAGCAGCCTACGGACAGGCATAACCTACGAG.

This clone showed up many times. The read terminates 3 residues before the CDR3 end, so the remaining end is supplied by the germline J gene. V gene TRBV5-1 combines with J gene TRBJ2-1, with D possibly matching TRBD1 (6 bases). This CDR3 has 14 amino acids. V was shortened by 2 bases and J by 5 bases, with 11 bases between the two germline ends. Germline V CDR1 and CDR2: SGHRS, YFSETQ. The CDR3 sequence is CASSFYGTNNEQFF. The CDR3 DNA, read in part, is TGCGCCAGCAGCTTTTATGGGACAAACAATGAG.